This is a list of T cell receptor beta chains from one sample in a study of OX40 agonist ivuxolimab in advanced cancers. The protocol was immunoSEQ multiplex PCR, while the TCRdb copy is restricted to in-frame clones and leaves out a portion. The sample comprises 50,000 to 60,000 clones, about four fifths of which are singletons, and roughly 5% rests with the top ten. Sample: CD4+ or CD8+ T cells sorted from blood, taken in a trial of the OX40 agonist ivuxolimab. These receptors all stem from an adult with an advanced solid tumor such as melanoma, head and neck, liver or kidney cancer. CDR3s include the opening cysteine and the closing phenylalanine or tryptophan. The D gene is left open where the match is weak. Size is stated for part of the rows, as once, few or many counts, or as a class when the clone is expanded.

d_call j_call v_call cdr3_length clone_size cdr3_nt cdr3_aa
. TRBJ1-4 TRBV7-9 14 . TGTGCCAGCAGCTTATATCGGGAGTCTGAAAAACTGTTTTTT CASSLYRESEKLFF
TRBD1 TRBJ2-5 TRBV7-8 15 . TGTGCCAGCAGCTTGGGGCAGGGGGCTAGGGAGACCCAGTACTTC CASSLGQGARETQYF
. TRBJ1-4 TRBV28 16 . TGTGCCAGCAGTTTATCTTCACCCAGGCCAAATGAAAAACTGTTTTTT CASSLSSPRPNEKLFF
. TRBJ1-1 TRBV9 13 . TGTGCCAGCAGCGTAGCTGGAGACACTGAAGCTTTCTTT CASSVAGDTEAFF
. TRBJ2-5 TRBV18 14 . TGTGCCAGCTCACCCGACCGACAAACCCGGGCCCAGTACTTC CASSPDRQTRAQYF
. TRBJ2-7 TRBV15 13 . TGTGCCACCAGTTCCCGGCGCTCCTACGAGCAGTACTTC CATSSRRSYEQYF
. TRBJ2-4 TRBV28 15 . TGTGCCAGCGGGTCCAGGGGCCGGCTAATAAACATTCAGTACTTC CASGSRGRLINIQYF
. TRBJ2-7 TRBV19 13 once TGTGCCAGTAGTTGGGGGGGCGGCTACGAGCAGTACTTC CASSWGGGYEQYF
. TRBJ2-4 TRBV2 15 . TGTGCCAGCAGTGAATCTGGGGGGGCCAAAAACATTCAGTACTTC CASSESGGAKNIQYF
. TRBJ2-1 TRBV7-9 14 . TGTGCCAGCAGCTCCCTAGTTTTTCGGGATGAGCAGTTCTTC CASSSLVFRDEQFF
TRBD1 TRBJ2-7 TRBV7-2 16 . TGTGCCAGCAGCTTTAAGGGTAGGGACAGGGTCTACGAGCAGTACTTC CASSFKGRDRVYEQYF
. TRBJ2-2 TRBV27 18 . TGTGCCAGCAGCTCGGTCCTTGGAGGCAGGGCGGCCACCGGGGAGCTGTTTTTT CASSSVLGGRAATGELFF
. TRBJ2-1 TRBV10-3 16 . TGTGCCATCAGTGCCACCGGGACGAGCTCCTACAATGAGCAGTTCTTC CAISATGTSSYNEQFF
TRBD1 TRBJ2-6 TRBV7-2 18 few TGTGCCAGCAGGGGGACAGGGGGCGTCAGTTCTGGGGCCAACGTCCTGACTTTC CASRGTGGVSSGANVLTF
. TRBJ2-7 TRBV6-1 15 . TGTGCCAGCAGTTGGGAACAGGGGAGGGCCTACGAGCAGTACTTC CASSWEQGRAYEQYF
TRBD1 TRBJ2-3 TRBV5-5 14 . TGTGCCAGCAGCCGACAGGGAAACACAGATACGCAGTATTTT CASSRQGNTDTQYF
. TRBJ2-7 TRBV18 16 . TGTGCCAGCTCCCCTCGGGGCCCTCCGTCCCCTTACGAGCAGTACTTC CASSPRGPPSPYEQYF
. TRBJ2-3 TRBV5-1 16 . TGCGCCAGCAGCCTCGGAGGAGCGGCTAGCACAGATACGCAGTATTTT CASSLGGAASTDTQYF
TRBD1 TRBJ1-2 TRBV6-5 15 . TGTGCCAGCAGTTCGTGGACAGGGGGGGACAGCGGCTACACCTTC CASSSWTGGDSGYTF
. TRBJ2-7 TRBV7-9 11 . TGTGCCAGCAGCTTCCTCTACGAGCAGTACTTC CASSFLYEQYF
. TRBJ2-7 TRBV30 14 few TGTGCCTGGAGTGTACTCAAGGGCCCCTACGAGCAGTACTTC CAWSVLKGPYEQYF
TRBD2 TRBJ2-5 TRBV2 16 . TGTGCCAGCAGTGTCCAATCGAGCGGGGGGGGAGAGACCCAGTACTTC CASSVQSSGGGETQYF
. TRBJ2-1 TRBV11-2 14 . TGTGCCAGCAGCCCGGACTACGGTCTCAATGAGCAGTTCTTC CASSPDYGLNEQFF
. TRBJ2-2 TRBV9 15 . TGTGCCAGCAGCGTCCTAGGAGGAGGCACCGGGGAGCTGTTTTTT CASSVLGGGTGELFF
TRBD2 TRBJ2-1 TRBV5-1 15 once TGCGCCAGCAGCTTTCAAGCGGGAGGTTCCAATGAGCAGTTCTTC CASSFQAGGSNEQFF
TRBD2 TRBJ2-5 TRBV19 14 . TGTGCCAGTAGTAGCGGGGGAGTCCAAGAGACCCAGTACTTC CASSSGGVQETQYF
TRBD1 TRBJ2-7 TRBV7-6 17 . TGTGCCAGCAGCCCAAACCCGGGACAGGGGGCAGGTTACGAGCAGTACTTC CASSPNPGQGAGYEQYF
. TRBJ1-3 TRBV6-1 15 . TGTGCCAGCGGGGGCGGAACGTTCTCTGGAAACACCATATATTTT CASGGGTFSGNTIYF
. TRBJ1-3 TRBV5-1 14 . TGCGCCAGCAGCTTGGACAGCTCTGGAAACACCATATATTTT CASSLDSSGNTIYF
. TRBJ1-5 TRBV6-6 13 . TGTGCCAGCAGTTCCGCCAGGGGTCAGCCCCAGCATTTT CASSSARGQPQHF
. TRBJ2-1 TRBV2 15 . TGTGCCTCCCTAATATATACCGGGATGAACAATGAGCAGTTCTTC CASLIYTGMNNEQFF
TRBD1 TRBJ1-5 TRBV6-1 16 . TGTGCCAGCAGTGCCAACGACAGGGTCCTAGGACAGCCCCAGCATTTT CASSANDRVLGQPQHF
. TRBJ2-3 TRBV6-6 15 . TGTGCCAGCACCTGGGTAGGAGGGGGCACAGATACGCAGTATTTT CASTWVGGGTDTQYF
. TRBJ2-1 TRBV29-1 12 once TGCAGCGTTGAGGCTAGCGTAGGGGAGCAGTTCTTC CSVEASVGEQFF
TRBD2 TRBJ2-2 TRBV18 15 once TGTGCCAGCTCACCTGTGGGACTAGAGGCCGGGGAGCTGTTTTTT CASSPVGLEAGELFF
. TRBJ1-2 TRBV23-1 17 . TGCGCCAGCAGTCAACCCCCGGGGCTAGGTTGGGTCTATGGCTACACCTTC CASSQPPGLGWVYGYTF
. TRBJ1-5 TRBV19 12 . TGTGCCAGTGAGGTTGGCAATCAGCCCCAGCATTTT CASEVGNQPQHF
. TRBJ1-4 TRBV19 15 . TGTGCCAGTAGTCCGCATCGGATGAGAAATGAAAAACTGTTTTTT CASSPHRMRNEKLFF
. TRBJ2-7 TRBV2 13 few TGTGCCAGCAGTGATCTTCAGGTAGGCGAGCAGTACTTC CASSDLQVGEQYF
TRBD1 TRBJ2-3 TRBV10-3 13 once TGTGCCGCCGGGGACAGTAGCACAGATACGCAGTATTTT CAAGDSSTDTQYF
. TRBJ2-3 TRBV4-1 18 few TGCGCCAGCAGCCAAGATCTGCCGGGCAGGGGGGGTACAGATACGCAGTATTTT CASSQDLPGRGGTDTQYF
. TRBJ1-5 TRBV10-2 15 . TGCGCCAGCAGTGACAGCGTTTATAGCAATCAGCCCCAGCATTTT CASSDSVYSNQPQHF
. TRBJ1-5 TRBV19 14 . TGTGCCAGTAGTAGTCAGGCCTTGAATCAGCCCCAGCATTTT CASSSQALNQPQHF
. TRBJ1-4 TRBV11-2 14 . TGTGCCAGCAGCCCTAGGGGAGGTAATGAAAAACTGTTTTTT CASSPRGGNEKLFF
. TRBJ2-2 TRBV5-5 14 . TGTGCCAGCAACTCGGGTCCCGACACCGGGGAGCTGTTTTTT CASNSGPDTGELFF
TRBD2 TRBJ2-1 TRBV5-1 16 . TGCGCCAGCAGCTCCGCTAGCGGGTCTTCCTACAATGAGCAGTTCTTC CASSSASGSSYNEQFF
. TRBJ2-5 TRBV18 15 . TGTGCCAGCTCACCGCCCGGAACAGGAGGAGAGACCCAGTACTTC CASSPPGTGGETQYF
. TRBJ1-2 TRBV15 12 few TGTGCCACCAGCAGGGACAGAAATGGCTACACCTTC CATSRDRNGYTF
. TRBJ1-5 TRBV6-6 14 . TGTGCCAGCAGTTTCGACATCAGCAATCAGCCCCAGCATTTT CASSFDISNQPQHF
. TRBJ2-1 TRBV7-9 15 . TGTGCCAGCAGCCCCACTCTCGGGAGCAAGAATGAGCAGTTCTTC CASSPTLGSKNEQFF
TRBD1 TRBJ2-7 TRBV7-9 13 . TGTGCCAGCGGCGGGACAGGTTCAGGCGAGCAGTACTTC CASGGTGSGEQYF
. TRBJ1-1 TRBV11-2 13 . TGTGCCAGCCGCCGCCAGGAGAACACTGAAGCTTTCTTT CASRRQENTEAFF
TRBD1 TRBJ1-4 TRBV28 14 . TGTGCCAGCAGTGACCGGGACAGGGGGGCAAAACTGTTTTTT CASSDRDRGAKLFF